This TCR beta chain is from a study of T cell changes during pregnancy in multiple sclerosis (dated by TCRdb to between 2018 and 2021). About the study as a whole: Changes in the T cell repertoire over the course of pregnancy were examined in this study in women with multiple sclerosis.

Spanning cysteine to phenylalanine, the CDR3 consists of 17 amino acids. Of all the DNA, just the CDR3 is kept, 51 bases in frame from base 1. CDR1 and CDR2 are read off the germline V gene (reference sequence) as MNHEY and SMNVEV. V is reduced by 3 bases and J by 2 bases, leaving a spacing of 19 bases between them. The library was made by the immunoSEQ multiplex PCR assay. TCRdb obtained this table from immuneACCESS and retained in-frame rearrangements with V and J assigned. These tables miss some clones; where compared with another copy, unresolved V genes account for less than half of the shortfall, and the remainder is unexplained. Counted in this sample were tens of thousands of clones; 88% of them appeared once. The ten biggest clones cover 5.5% to 6% of the sample. About this clone itself: Its recognized antigen is unknown. No much larger clone exists at a distance of one base, and base qualities are not known.

Specimen: CD8+ T cells from peripheral blood mononuclear cells, collected after pregnancy. The rearrangement combines TRBV27 with TRBJ2-5, and the D gene may be TRBD1, 6 bases matching. The receptor comes from a female donor in good health, enrolled as a control in a pregnancy study. The CDR3 loop reads CASSFFPGDTSQETQYF. The DNA sequence is given as TGTGCCAGCAGTTTTTTTCCCGGGGACACATCACAAGAGACCCAGTACTTC.